The clone carrying this T cell receptor beta chain is a singleton in its sample. The antigen remains unidentified. The data belong to a study of shared clonotypes between healthy human individuals. Study-wide results and caveats: Naive subsets generally had larger estimated richness than memory subsets. Among donors, sharing of clonotypes was expected to be affected by sequencing depth. Sorted-subset samples were not fully sequenced, rarefaction indicated.

Positive CCR7 selection of CD45RO-negative cells yielded the naive CD8 cells, and terminally differentiated effector memory CD45RA+ cells were excluded. CDR1 is SGHVS, CDR2 FNYEAQ, per germline. V dropped 5 bases and J dropped 3 bases, with 17 bases sitting between them. The CDR3 is 15 amino acids. Sequenced by immunoSEQ multiplex PCR; TCRdb stores in-frame clones only, minus some. The top ten clones hold about 1.1% of a sample with around 2,000,000 clones, about 95% of them seen once. This TCR derives from a man aged 18-30 years in good health. The material sequenced was naive CD8+ T cells sorted from blood. The chain is built from TRBV7-6 and TRBJ2-7; D gene ambiguous. CDR3 in amino acids: CASSASSGPFYEQYF. CDR3 sequence (DNA): TGTGCCAGCAGCGCATCCTCCGGACCTTTCTACGAGCAGTACTTC. Using reference TRBV7-6 and TRBJ2-7 for the parts outside the CDR3, the full variable domain is GAGVSQSPRYKVTKRGQDVALRCDPISGHVSLYWYRQALGQGPEFLTYFNYEAQQDKSGLPNDRFSAERPEGSISTLTIQRTEQRDSAMYRCASSASSGPFYEQYFGPGTRLTVT.